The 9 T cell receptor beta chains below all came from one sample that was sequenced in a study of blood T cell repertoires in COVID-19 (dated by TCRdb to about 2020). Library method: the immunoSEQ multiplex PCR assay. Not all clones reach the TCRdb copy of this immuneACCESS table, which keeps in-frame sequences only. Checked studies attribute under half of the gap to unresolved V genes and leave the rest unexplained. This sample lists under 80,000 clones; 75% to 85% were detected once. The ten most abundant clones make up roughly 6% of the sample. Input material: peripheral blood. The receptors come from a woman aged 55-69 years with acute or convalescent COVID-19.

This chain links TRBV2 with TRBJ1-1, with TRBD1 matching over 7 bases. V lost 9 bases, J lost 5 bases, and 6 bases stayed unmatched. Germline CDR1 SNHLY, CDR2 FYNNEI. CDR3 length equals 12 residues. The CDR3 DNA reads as TGTGCCAGAAACAGGGGTGGAACTGAAGCTTTCTTT. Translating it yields CARNRGGTEAFF.

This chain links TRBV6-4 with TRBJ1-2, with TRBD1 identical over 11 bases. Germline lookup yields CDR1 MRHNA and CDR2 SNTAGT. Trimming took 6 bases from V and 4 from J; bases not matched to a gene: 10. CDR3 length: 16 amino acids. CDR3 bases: TGTGCCAGCAGCCTTACCGGACAGGGGGCGAGCTATGGCTACACCTTC. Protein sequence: CASSLTGQGASYGYTF.

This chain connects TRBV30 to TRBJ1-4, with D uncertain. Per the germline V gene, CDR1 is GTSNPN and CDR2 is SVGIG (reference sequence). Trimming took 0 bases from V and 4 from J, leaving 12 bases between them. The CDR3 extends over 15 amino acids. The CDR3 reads CAWSVRGRLNEKLFF. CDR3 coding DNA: TGTGCCTGGAGTGTACGAGGGAGGCTTAATGAAAAACTGTTTTTT.

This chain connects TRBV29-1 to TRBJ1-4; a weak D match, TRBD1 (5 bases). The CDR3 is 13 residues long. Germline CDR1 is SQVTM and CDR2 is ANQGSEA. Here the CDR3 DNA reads TGCGCGGCTGGGGCAGCAACTAATGAAAAACTGTTTTTT. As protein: CAAGAATNEKLFF.

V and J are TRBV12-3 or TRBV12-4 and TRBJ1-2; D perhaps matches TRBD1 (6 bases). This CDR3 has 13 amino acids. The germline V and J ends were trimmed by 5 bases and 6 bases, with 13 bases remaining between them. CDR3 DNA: TGTGCCAGCAGTCTCGGTGCAGGGGATGGCTACACCTTC. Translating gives CASSLGAGDGYTF.

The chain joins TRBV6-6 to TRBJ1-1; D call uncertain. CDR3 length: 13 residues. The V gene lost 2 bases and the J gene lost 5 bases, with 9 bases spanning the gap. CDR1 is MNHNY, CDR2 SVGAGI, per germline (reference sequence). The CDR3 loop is CASSYVGDTEAFF. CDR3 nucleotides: TGTGCCAGCAGTTACGTCGGGGATACTGAAGCTTTCTTT.

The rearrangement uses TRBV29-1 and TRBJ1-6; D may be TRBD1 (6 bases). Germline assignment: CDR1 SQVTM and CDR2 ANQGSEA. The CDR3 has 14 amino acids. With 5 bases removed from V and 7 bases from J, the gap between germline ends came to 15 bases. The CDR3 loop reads CSVRQESGNSPLHF. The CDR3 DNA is TGCAGCGTTAGACAGGAGTCCGGGAATTCACCCCTCCACTTT.

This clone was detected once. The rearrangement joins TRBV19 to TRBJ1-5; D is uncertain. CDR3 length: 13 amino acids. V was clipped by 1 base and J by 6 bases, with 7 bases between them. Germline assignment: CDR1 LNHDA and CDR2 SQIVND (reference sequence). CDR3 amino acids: CASSIGEAQPQHF. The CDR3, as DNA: TGTGCCAGTAGTATAGGAGAAGCTCAGCCCCAGCATTTT.

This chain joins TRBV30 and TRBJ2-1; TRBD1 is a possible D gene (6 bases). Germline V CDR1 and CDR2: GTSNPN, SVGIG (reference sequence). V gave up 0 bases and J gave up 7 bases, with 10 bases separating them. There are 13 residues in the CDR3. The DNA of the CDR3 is TGTGCCTGGAGTGTACAGGGAATTAATGAGCAGTTCTTC. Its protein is CAWSVQGINEQFF. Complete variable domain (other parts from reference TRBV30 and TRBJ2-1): SQTIHQWPATLVQPVGSPLSLECTVEGTSNPNLYWYRQAAGRGLQLLFYSVGIGQISSEVPQNLSASRPQDRQFILSSKKLLLSDSGFYLCAWSVQGINEQFFGPGTRLTVL.